Sequencing of this T cell receptor beta chain was carried out in a study of cytomegalovirus exposure and HLA in healthy donors. Note on this clone: Its antigen is unidentified. At one boundary the junction diverges from the germline segment, which might be a read error.

Study results and limitations: HLA alleles showed associations with about 15,000 TCR beta sequences in a later analysis, at a 0.05 false discovery rate.

PCR was performed using 60 Vbeta and 13 Jbeta primers. The protocol was immunoSEQ multiplex PCR, while the TCRdb copy is restricted to in-frame clones and leaves out a portion. The table lists 150,000 to 200,000 clones, more than 65% of them singletons. This TCR came from a man younger than 40 in good health and CMV-seronegative. Sequences were obtained from PBMCs.

This CDR3 is CASSLGRDQETQYF. The CDR3 DNA reads as TGTGCTAGCAGCTTAGGGAGGGACCAAGAGACCCAGTACTTC. The chain has TRBV7-7 and TRBJ2-5, with 7 bases lining up with TRBD2. Per the germline V gene, CDR1 is SSHAT and CDR2 is FNYEAQ (reference sequence). The length of the CDR3 is 14 residues.